Below are 10 T cell receptor beta chains sequenced from a single sample in a study of T-cell reconstitution after alpha-beta-depleted transplantation in children. Molecular barcoding with unique molecular identifiers was used for the TCRbeta library. TCRdb fed the PCR reads into MiXCR, producing one record per CDR3 protein. Of fewer than 700,000 distinct CDR3 sequences detected, more than 20% appear once; the ten largest clones hold 12% to 15%. The starting material was PBMCs, mostly from graft donor cells, obtained 360 days after TCRalphabeta/CD19-depleted stem cell transplant. Source of these receptors: a boy under two years old who had a stem cell transplant for acute myeloid leukemia, so the T cells may come from the graft donor.

This clonotype was found many times. The rearrangement joins TRBV6-1 to TRBJ1-5; no firm D call. CDR1 is MNHNS and CDR2 is SASEGT in the germline V gene. The CDR3 totals 15 residues. The V gene lost 7 bases and the J gene lost 4 bases, with 17 bases spanning the gap. The CDR3 coding sequence is TGTGCCAGCATGGGTGGGGTAGGAGGAAATCAGCCCCAGCATTTT. Its protein is CASMGGVGGNQPQHF.

This clonotype showed up many times. This chain joins TRBV7-3 and TRBJ2-2; a weak D match, TRBD2 (5 bases). Trimming removed 6 bases at V and 0 bases at J, with 26 bases between. The CDR3 length is 20 residues. The germline V gene has CDR1 SGHTA and CDR2 FQGTGA. Here the CDR3 reads CASSPMVRGRLATNTGELFF. CDR3 coding DNA: TGTGCCAGCAGTCCTATGGTCCGAGGGCGGCTAGCCACGAACACCGGGGAGCTGTTTTTT.

V gene TRBV20-1 combines with J gene TRBJ2-1, with D possibly matching TRBD1 (6 bases). The germline gives CDR1 DFQATT, CDR2 SNEGSKA (reference sequence). V lost 7 bases, J lost 5 bases, and 15 bases lay in between. The CDR3 extends over 13 amino acids. The CDR3 DNA reads as TGCAGTGTTTCGCAGGGGTTAAACAATGAGCAGTTCTTC. Translating gives CSVSQGLNNEQFF.

The chain uses TRBV20-1 and TRBJ2-3; D is possibly TRBD2 (5 bases). This CDR3 has 15 amino acids. From germline, CDR1 is DFQATT and CDR2 SNEGSKA (reference sequence). The V gene lost 0 bases and the J gene lost 0 bases, with 10 bases spanning the gap. CDR3 sequence reads: CSARDYRGSTDTQYF. The CDR3 bases are TGCAGTGCTAGAGACTACCGCGGGAGCACAGATACGCAGTATTTT.

The CDR3 reads CSARGTAWSEQFF. CDR3 nucleotide sequence: TGCAGTGCTAGGGGGACTGCCTGGAGTGAGCAGTTCTTC. This chain uses TRBV20-1 with TRBJ2-1; a possible D gene is TRBD2 (6 bases). Trimming took 3 bases from V and 9 from J, leaving 15 bases between them. The CDR3 contains 13 residues. CDR1 is DFQATT, CDR2 SNEGSKA, per germline (reference sequence).

This clonotype appeared a few times. The rearrangement links TRBV15 to TRBJ2-7, with D uncertain. Germline V CDR1 and CDR2: LNHNV, YYDKDF (reference sequence). The CDR3 has 14 residues. The V gene lost 5 bases and the J gene lost 3 bases, with 14 bases spanning the gap. CDR3 amino acids: CATSLLRLNYEQYV. In DNA, the CDR3 is TGTGCCACCAGCCTCCTACGACTGAACTACGAGCAGTACGTC.

This clonotype was counted between two and nine times. The chain uses TRBV11-2 and TRBJ1-5; no reliable D call. The CDR3 covers 15 residues. CDR1 and CDR2 (germline): SGHAT, FQNNGV. V was shortened by 1 base and J by 5 bases, with 12 bases between the two germline ends. The CDR3 DNA is TGTGCCAGCAGCTTAGGATCGAATACTCATCAGCCCCAGCATTTT. Amino acid sequence: CASSLGSNTHQPQHF. The whole variable domain, remainder taken from reference TRBV11-2 and TRBJ1-5, is EAGVAQSPRYKIIEKRQSVAFWCNPISGHATLYWYQQILGQGPKLLIQFQNNGVVDDSQLPKDRFSAERLKGVDSTLKIQPAKLEDSAVYLCASSLGSNTHQPQHFGDGTRLSIL.

This clonotype was picked up many times. The chain couples TRBV5-1 to TRBJ1-5; D unresolved. Between the trimmed V and J ends, which lost 0 bases and 6 bases, there was a span of 7 bases. There are 13 residues in the CDR3. Germline lookup yields CDR1 SGHRS and CDR2 YFSETQ. The CDR3 sequence: CASSLVGPQPQHF. DNA for the CDR3: TGCGCCAGCAGCTTGGTAGGGCCTCAGCCCCAGCATTTT.

This clonotype has a count of ten or more. The gene calls are TRBV20-1 and TRBJ2-1, with 7 nucleotides matching TRBD1. V was clipped by 2 bases and J by 2 bases; unmatched bases: 9. The CDR3 is made up of 16 amino acids. Germline CDR1 and CDR2: DFQATT and SNEGSKA (reference sequence). CDR3 sequence reads: CSARPPSTGTYNEQFF. The CDR3, as DNA: TGCAGTGCTAGACCACCATCGACAGGGACCTACAATGAGCAGTTCTTC.

This clonotype appeared a few times. The chain is built from TRBV29-1 and TRBJ1-2; 10 nucleotides match TRBD1. The CDR3 consists of 16 residues. After removal of 7 bases from V and 1 base from J, the junction contained 12 bases not matched to a gene. Germline loops: CDR1 SQVTM, CDR2 ANQGSEA. The CDR3 bases are TGCAGCGCCCCGGGACAGGGGAGGGCCAATAACTATGGCTACACCTTC. As protein: CSAPGQGRANNYGYTF.